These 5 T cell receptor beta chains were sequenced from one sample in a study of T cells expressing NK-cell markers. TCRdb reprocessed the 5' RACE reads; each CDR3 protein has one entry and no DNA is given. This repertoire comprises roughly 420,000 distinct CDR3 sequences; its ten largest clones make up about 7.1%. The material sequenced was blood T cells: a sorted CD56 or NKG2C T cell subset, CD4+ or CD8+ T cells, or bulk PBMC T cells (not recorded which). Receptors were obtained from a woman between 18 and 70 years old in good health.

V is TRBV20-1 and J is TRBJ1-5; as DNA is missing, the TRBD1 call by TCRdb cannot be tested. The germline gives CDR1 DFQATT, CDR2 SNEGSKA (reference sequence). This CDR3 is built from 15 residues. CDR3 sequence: CSARDGMPRDRPQHF.

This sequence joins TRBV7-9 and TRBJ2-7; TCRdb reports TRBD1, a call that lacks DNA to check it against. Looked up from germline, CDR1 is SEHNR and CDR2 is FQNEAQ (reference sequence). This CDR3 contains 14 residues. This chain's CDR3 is CASSLFLGPYEQYF.

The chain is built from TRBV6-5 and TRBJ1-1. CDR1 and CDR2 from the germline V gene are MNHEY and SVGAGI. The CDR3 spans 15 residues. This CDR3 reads CASSYSRRSGTEAFF.

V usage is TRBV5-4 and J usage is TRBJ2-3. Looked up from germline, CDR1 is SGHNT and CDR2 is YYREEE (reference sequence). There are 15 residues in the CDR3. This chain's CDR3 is CASSLAKPGTDTQYF.

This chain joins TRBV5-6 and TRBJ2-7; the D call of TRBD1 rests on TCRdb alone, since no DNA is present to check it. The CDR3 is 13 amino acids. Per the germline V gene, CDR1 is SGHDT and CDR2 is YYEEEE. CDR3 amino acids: CASSIRDRGEQYF.